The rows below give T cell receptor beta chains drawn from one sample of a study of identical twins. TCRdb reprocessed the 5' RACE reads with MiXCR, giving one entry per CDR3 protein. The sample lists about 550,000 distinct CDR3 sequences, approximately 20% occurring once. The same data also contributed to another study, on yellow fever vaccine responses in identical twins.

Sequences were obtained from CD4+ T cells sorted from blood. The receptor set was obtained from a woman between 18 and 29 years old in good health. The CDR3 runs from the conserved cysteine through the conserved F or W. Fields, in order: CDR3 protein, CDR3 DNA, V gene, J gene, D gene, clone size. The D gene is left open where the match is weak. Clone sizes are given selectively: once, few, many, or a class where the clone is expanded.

CDR3aa: CATGTGAQPQHF
CDR3nt: TGTGCAACCGGCACAGGGGCCCAGCCCCAGCATTTT
v_gene: TRBV25-1
j_gene: TRBJ1-5
d_gene: TRBD1
abundance: few

CDR3aa: CASSMSGRIWQQYF
CDR3nt: TGTGCCAGCAGCATGAGCGGGAGGATTTGGCAGCAGTACTTC
v_gene: TRBV5-6
j_gene: TRBJ2-7
d_gene: TRBD2
abundance: NA

CDR3aa: CASSPRTGLETQYF
CDR3nt: TGTGCCAGCAGCCCAAGGACAGGGTTAGAGACCCAGTACTTC
v_gene: TRBV7-9
j_gene: TRBJ2-5
d_gene: TRBD1
abundance: NA

CDR3aa: CSASRDRAPDTQYF
CDR3nt: TGCAGCGCATCCCGGGACAGGGCGCCAGATACGCAGTATTTT
v_gene: TRBV29-1
j_gene: TRBJ2-3
d_gene: TRBD1
abundance: few

CDR3aa: CASSLWQAEAFF
CDR3nt: TGTGCCAGCAGTTTGTGGCAGGCTGAAGCTTTCTTT
v_gene: TRBV12-3/TRBV12-4
j_gene: TRBJ1-1
d_gene: NA
abundance: few

CDR3aa: CASSQESAMNTEAFF
CDR3nt: TGCGCCAGCAGCCAAGAGTCAGCTATGAACACTGAAGCTTTCTTT
v_gene: TRBV4-1
j_gene: TRBJ1-1
d_gene: NA
abundance: NA

CDR3aa: CARGGPGTEAFF
CDR3nt: TGTGCCCGTGGCGGTCCGGGGACTGAAGCTTTCTTT
v_gene: TRBV28
j_gene: TRBJ1-1
d_gene: NA
abundance: NA

CDR3aa: CASSLGGGSTGELFF
CDR3nt: TGTGCCAGCAGCCTAGGTGGAGGATCCACCGGGGAGCTGTTTTTT
v_gene: TRBV7-9
j_gene: TRBJ2-2
d_gene: NA
abundance: many

CDR3aa: CASSLRDSNEQFF
CDR3nt: TGTGCCAGCAGTTTAAGGGACAGCAATGAGCAGTTCTTC
v_gene: TRBV27
j_gene: TRBJ2-1
d_gene: TRBD1
abundance: few

CDR3aa: CSARDSGNTEAFF
CDR3nt: TGCAGTGCTAGAGATTCGGGGAACACTGAAGCTTTCTTT
v_gene: TRBV20-1
j_gene: TRBJ1-1
d_gene: NA
abundance: NA

CDR3aa: CASSPIRAGRVGTQYF
CDR3nt: TGTGCCAGCAGCCCCATTCGAGCGGGCCGCGTGGGGACCCAGTACTTC
v_gene: TRBV11-2
j_gene: TRBJ2-5
d_gene: NA
abundance: few

CDR3aa: CASSQDLRGTEAFF
CDR3nt: TGTGCCAGCAGCCAAGATCTCAGGGGCACTGAAGCTTTCTTT
v_gene: TRBV14
j_gene: TRBJ1-1
d_gene: NA
abundance: NA

CDR3aa: CSARTPYQETQYF
CDR3nt: TGCAGTGCCAGGACACCGTACCAAGAGACCCAGTACTTC
v_gene: TRBV20-1
j_gene: TRBJ2-5
d_gene: NA
abundance: NA

CDR3aa: CASRSRDPSLETQYF
CDR3nt: TGTGCCAGCCGCTCCCGGGACCCCAGCCTGGAGACCCAGTACTTC
v_gene: TRBV2
j_gene: TRBJ2-5
d_gene: NA
abundance: NA

CDR3aa: CASSFRRPNTGELFF
CDR3nt: TGTGCCAGCAGTTTTCGGAGGCCGAACACCGGGGAGCTGTTTTTT
v_gene: TRBV12-3/TRBV12-4
j_gene: TRBJ2-2
d_gene: NA
abundance: few

CDR3aa: CASSSASLTDTQYF
CDR3nt: TGTGCCAGCAGCTCTGCGAGTTTGACAGATACGCAGTATTTT
v_gene: TRBV11-1
j_gene: TRBJ2-3
d_gene: NA
abundance: NA

CDR3aa: CASSPLGWYITDTQYF
CDR3nt: TGTGCCAGCAGCCCCCTAGGTTGGTACATCACAGATACGCAGTATTTT
v_gene: TRBV14
j_gene: TRBJ2-3
d_gene: NA
abundance: NA

CDR3aa: CASSRTGVETQYF
CDR3nt: TGTGCCAGCAGTAGGACTGGGGTAGAGACCCAGTACTTC
v_gene: TRBV28
j_gene: TRBJ2-5
d_gene: NA
abundance: few

CDR3aa: CSARTLAVSSYNEQFF
CDR3nt: TGCAGTGCTAGGACATTAGCGGTAAGCTCCTACAATGAGCAGTTCTTC
v_gene: TRBV20-1
j_gene: TRBJ2-1
d_gene: NA
abundance: few

CDR3aa: CATSREVVGLDNEQFF
CDR3nt: TGTGCCACCAGCAGAGAGGTAGTGGGGCTGGACAATGAGCAGTTCTTC
v_gene: TRBV15
j_gene: TRBJ2-1
d_gene: NA
abundance: NA

CDR3aa: CSAQKASGGLYNEQFF
CDR3nt: TGCAGTGCTCAAAAAGCCAGCGGGGGGCTTTACAATGAGCAGTTCTTC
v_gene: TRBV20-1
j_gene: TRBJ2-1
d_gene: TRBD2
abundance: NA

CDR3aa: CASSQGEGALGYNEQFF
CDR3nt: TGTGCCAGCAGCCAAGGGGAGGGGGCTTTAGGTTACAATGAGCAGTTCTTC
v_gene: TRBV3-1
j_gene: TRBJ2-1
d_gene: NA
abundance: few

CDR3aa: CSAMGAGGETQYF
CDR3nt: TGCAGTGCTATGGGGGCAGGCGGAGAGACCCAGTACTTC
v_gene: TRBV20-1
j_gene: TRBJ2-5
d_gene: NA
abundance: NA

CDR3aa: CASSDFVGSGEQFF
CDR3nt: TGTGCCAGCAGTGATTTCGTGGGATCCGGTGAGCAGTTCTTC
v_gene: TRBV2
j_gene: TRBJ2-1
d_gene: NA
abundance: many

CDR3aa: CSARVLPDTQYF
CDR3nt: TGCAGTGCTAGAGTCCTACCAGATACGCAGTATTTT
v_gene: TRBV20-1
j_gene: TRBJ2-3
d_gene: NA
abundance: NA

CDR3aa: CASSLVGGNSYEQYF
CDR3nt: TGTGCCAGCAGCTTAGTTGGGGGTAACTCCTACGAGCAGTACTTC
v_gene: TRBV7-3
j_gene: TRBJ2-7
d_gene: NA
abundance: many

CDR3aa: CASSATRQGSNYGYTF
CDR3nt: TGTGCCAGCAGTGCAACTAGACAGGGCTCTAACTATGGCTACACCTTC
v_gene: TRBV27
j_gene: TRBJ1-2
d_gene: TRBD1
abundance: few

CDR3aa: CASRDENSPLHF
CDR3nt: TGTGCCAGCAGGGACGAAAATTCACCCCTCCACTTT
v_gene: TRBV25-1
j_gene: TRBJ1-6
d_gene: NA
abundance: few